Each of the 15 T cell receptor beta chains below was sequenced from the same sample in a study of tumor and adjacent non-tumor tissue in lung cancer. RNA was extracted from bulk tissue without any cell sorting. More than 3 cm separated this lung sample from the edge of the tumor. TCRbeta libraries were built with three rounds of nested PCR, modified from ARM-PCR. TCRdb redid the calling of the multiplex PCR reads with MiXCR, one entry per CDR3 protein. The sample holds about 86,000 distinct CDR3 sequences, more than 65% seen once. Sequencing used distant non-tumor lung tissue. The receptor source for this set is a woman aged 45-65 years with non-small cell lung cancer.

This clonotype was detected ten times or more. V usage is TRBV5-6 and J usage is TRBJ1-2; no firm D call. From germline, CDR1 is SGHDT and CDR2 YYEEEE. The CDR3 is made up of 17 amino acids. Between the trimmed V and J ends, which lost 4 bases and 1 base, there was a span of 20 bases. In nucleotides, the CDR3 is TGTGCCAGCAGCAGCCCCGACACCCCCGGTGGTAACTATGGCTACACCTTC. It is translated as CASSSPDTPGGNYGYTF.

Concerning this clonotype: A junction end diverges from the germline sequence, so it may reflect a read error. V gene TRBV11-2 combines with J gene TRBJ2-1; 12 nucleotides agree with TRBD2. Per the germline V gene, CDR1 is SGHAT and CDR2 is FQNNGV. This CDR3 contains 15 residues. The CDR3: CASNLEASGRAEQFF. CDR3 sequence (DNA): TGTGCCAGCAACTTAGAGGCTAGCGGGAGGGCAGAGCAGTTCTTC.

Points on this clonotype: This CDR3 fails to terminate in the conserved phenylalanine or tryptophan, so it likely reflects a read error. The chain employs TRBV10-1 and TRBJ2-1; 15 nucleotides line up with TRBD2. There are 15 residues in the CDR3. Germline values: CDR1 WNHNN, CDR2 SYGVQD (reference sequence). CDR3 bases: TGCGCCTGCAGTCGCGGACTAGCGGGAGGGGATGAGCAGTTCCTC. Protein: CACSRGLAGGDEQFL.

A word on this clonotype: In this CDR3 the conserved last residue, phenylalanine or tryptophan, is missing, so a read error is likely. V is TRBV6-6 and J is TRBJ2-3; D remains ambiguous. CDR3 size: 11 residues. The germline CDR1 and CDR2 sequences are MNHNY and SVGAGI (reference sequence). The chain's CDR3 is CTSSRIDTQYY. DNA of the CDR3: TGTACCAGCAGTCGTATAGATACGCAGTATTAT.

This clonotype turned up a few times. The chain employs TRBV5-1 and TRBJ2-5; 7 bases fit TRBD2. Germline V gene data show CDR1 as SGHRS and CDR2 as YFSETQ. The CDR3 covers 15 residues. The J segment lost 5 bases and the V segment lost 4 bases, leaving 11 bases of the junction unmatched. CDR3: CASSLRAGEGETQYF. The CDR3 DNA reads TGCGCCAGCAGCCTGCGGGCGGGAGAGGGGGAGACCCAGTACTTC.

On this clonotype: At one end, the junction sequence differs from germline, possibly due to a read error. This chain uses TRBV6-1 with TRBJ1-2; TRBD1 matches 10 bases. Germline V gene sequence: CDR1 MNHNS, CDR2 SASEGT. The CDR3 loop spans 15 amino acids. The chain's CDR3 is CVSRDWTGGSYGYIF. The CDR3 nucleotides read TGTGTCAGCCGTGACTGGACAGGGGGAAGCTATGGCTACATCTTC.

In regard to this clonotype: This may be a read error, as it is one base from a much larger clone. V and J are TRBV4-1 and TRBJ1-2; no reliable D call. The CDR3 sequence is 16 residues long. CDR1 and CDR2 (germline): MGHRA, YSYEKL. The CDR3 here is CASSQVVGLGVYGCTF. DNA of the CDR3: TGCGCCAGCAGCCAAGTAGTCGGTCTCGGAGTCTATGGCTGCACCTTC.

This clonotype was detected a few times. A much larger clone lies one base from this, so it may be a read error. This chain uses TRBV6-2 or TRBV6-3 with TRBJ2-6; D unresolved. The germline V gene encodes CDR1 MNHEY and CDR2 SVGEGT. The CDR3 totals 14 residues. The CDR3 DNA reads as TGTGCCAGCATTTACAGCTCTGGGGCCAACGTCCTGACTTTC. It is translated as CASIYSSGANVLTF.

Points on this clonotype: Relative to the germline gene, one junction end is altered; a read error may explain this. This chain uses TRBV4-1 with TRBJ2-1, with D uncertain. CDR3 size: 16 residues. From germline, CDR1 is MGHRA and CDR2 YSYEKL. The CDR3 DNA sequence: TGCGCCAGCAACCAAGAACACCTTGTGACCTACAATGAGCAGTTCTTC. Protein: CASNQEHLVTYNEQFF.

With regard to this clonotype: Since the CDR3 does not end with the conserved phenylalanine or tryptophan, this likely comes from a read error. The chain uses TRBV29-1 and TRBJ2-3; D is uncertain. The CDR3 runs to 13 residues. Germline CDR1 and CDR2: SQVTM and ANQGSEA. The CDR3 bases are TGCAGCGTTGAAAAGCAGAACACAGATACACAGTATATT. This encodes CSVEKQNTDTQYI.

This clonotype was recorded a few times. The chain links TRBV2 to TRBJ2-1; perhaps TRBD2 as D (6 bases). The CDR3 loop spans 14 amino acids. CDR1 is SNHLY and CDR2 is FYNNEI in the germline V gene. V gave up 3 bases and J gave up 3 bases, with 9 bases separating them. CDR3 nucleotide sequence: TGTGCCAGCAGTGAGACTAGTATCTACAATGAGCAGTTCTTC. Residues: CASSETSIYNEQFF.

This clonotype was observed many times. The rearrangement joins TRBV6-1 to TRBJ2-5, with 8 bases that match TRBD1. V was pared by 7 bases and J by 5 bases, with 9 bases of the junction left unmatched. This CDR3 has 14 amino acids. Looked up from germline, CDR1 is MNHNS and CDR2 is SASEGT. CDR3 bases: TGTGCCAGCACTACCAGGGGGCTGGGGGAGACCCAGTACTTC. Its protein is CASTTRGLGETQYF.

About this clonotype itself: One end of the junction is discordant with germline, which a read error may explain. The CDR3 DNA is TGTGCTAGCCGCGGCAGGGGCATCTACGAGCAGCACTTC. Its protein is CASRGRGIYEQHF. This rearrangement joins TRBV5-6 to TRBJ2-7; perhaps TRBD1 as D (6 bases). Germline values: CDR1 SGHDT, CDR2 YYEEEE. CDR3 length: 13 amino acids. Combining the CDR3 with reference TRBV5-6 and TRBJ2-7 gives the whole variable domain DAGVTQSPTHLIKTRGQQVTLRCSPKSGHDTVSWYQQALGQGPQFIFQYYEEEERQRGNFPDRFSGHQFPNYSSELNVNALLLGDSALYLCASRGRGIYEQHFGPGTRLTVT.

This clonotype was seen only a few times. The junction and the germline gene differ at one end; a read error may be behind it. The rearrangement joins TRBV6-5 to TRBJ1-1; 8 bases map to TRBD1. This CDR3 comprises 14 residues. Germline V gene data show CDR1 as MNHEY and CDR2 as SVGAGI. The CDR3 DNA reads as TGTACCTCCAGGGGGCCCCAGGCCTTGGATGAAGTTTTCTTT. Its translation: CTSRGPQALDEVFF.

The rearrangement uses TRBV6-9 and TRBJ2-7, with D possibly TRBD2 on 5 matching bases. The V gene lost 6 bases and the J gene lost 12 bases, with 9 bases spanning the gap. Germline loops: CDR1 MNHGY, CDR2 SVAAGI. This CDR3 is built from 9 residues. CDR3 loop: CASRYEGYF. The CDR3, as DNA: TGTGCCAGCAGGTACGAGGGGTACTTC.